This T cell receptor (beta chain) was observed in a study of cytomegalovirus exposure and HLA in healthy donors. Across the whole study: It was reported in a later analysis that the same platform had been used for the roughly 130 validation repertoires as for the 550 to 700 first-cohort repertoires. Study outcomes and limitations: Reports credit the classifier with highly specific, highly sensitive diagnosis of cytomegalovirus status.

The protocol was immunoSEQ multiplex PCR, while the TCRdb copy is restricted to in-frame clones and leaves out a portion. This sample has 220,000 or so clones, with about nine tenths found just once. V shed 4 bases, J shed 4 bases, and the junction held 9 bases outside the gene matches. CDR1 and CDR2 (germline): MDHEN, SYDVKM. The CDR3 length is 15 residues. Details on this clone: The antigen remains undetermined.

The gene calls are TRBV28 and TRBJ2-7; 8 bases align to TRBD1. This clonotype was obtained from a woman aged 18-29 years in good health and CMV-seropositive. The sequencing input was PBMCs. The CDR3 bases are TGTGCCAGCAGTTCGAGAGGCCAGGGGGCTTACGAGCAGTACTTC. Amino acids: CASSSRGQGAYEQYF.